The source of this T cell receptor beta chain is a study of Graves' ophthalmopathy and Graves' hyperthyroidism (dated by TCRdb to 2016 to 2018). As for the study more broadly: Stable hyperthyroidism was defined as no progression to ophthalmopathy within 18 months of follow-up. Following sample collection, hyperthyroidism patients were given methimazole at a starting dose of 30 mg daily, and ophthalmopathy patients were given high-dose intravenous methylprednisolone. TCR beta repertoire signatures were used to distinguish Graves' ophthalmopathy from Graves' hyperthyroidism and to predict progression to ophthalmopathy. To explore V-J signatures that distinguish ophthalmopathy from hyperthyroidism, a discovery set of 90 to 100 patients was enrolled, made up of around 44 with ophthalmopathy and around 60 with stable hyperthyroidism. In total, some 140 blood samples were TCR-sequenced: some 40 ophthalmopathy, some 75 hyperthyroidism and some 17 hyperthyroidism-to-ophthalmopathy patients. For independent validation, a separate cohort was made up of 18 to 20 hyperthyroidism patients plus 17 patients who later progressed from hyperthyroidism to ophthalmopathy. T-cell repertoires of thyroid tissue and blood were compared in six hyperthyroidism patients.

General conclusions and limits of the study: Ophthalmopathy was separated from stable hyperthyroidism by the 13-signature model with roughly 88% sensitivity and around 81% specificity in cross-validation and with 80%/75% in the test set. In validation, the model predicted ophthalmopathy progression with more than 70% sensitivity and about 73% specificity; roughly eleven predicted patients were CT-confirmed with GO in a median of approximately six months. No statistical method was used to set the sample size in advance, and the investigators knew which group each participant was assigned to. Among expanded thyroid clonotypes with frequency above 0.001, most also showed up in blood, which suggests that blood repertoires may reflect the thyroid immune response.

The hyperthyroidism patients were 18 to 65 years old and newly diagnosed, with a disease duration of less than 2 months. Patients were excluded if they had other autoimmune diseases, uncontrolled infections, pregnancy or lactation. Diagnosis relied on clinical symptoms, serum thyroxine, TRAb, thyroid ultrasound and orbital computed tomography. Total RNA was extracted with Trizol reagent and quality-checked on an Agilent 2100 Bioanalyzer. Relative to germline, V is 5 bases shorter and J is 3 bases shorter, with 20 bases between their ends. The CDR3 measures 16 amino acids from cysteine to phenylalanine. Only the CDR3 region is kept as DNA, spanning 48 bases read in frame from base 1. CDR1 SEHNR and CDR2 FQNEAQ were looked up in the germline V gene (reference sequence). For repertoire sequencing, the TCR beta CDR3 regions were amplified from RNA transcripts. A first-round RT-PCR used HTBI primers with the Qiagen OneStep RT-PCR kit, followed by a second-round multiplex PCR, size selection and purification. The libraries underwent paired-end sequencing with 100 bp reads on an Illumina HiSeq2000. On the study's bioinformatics: SOAPnuke was used for read processing, and reads with adapters, uncalled bases, a mean Phred below 15, or no exact constant-primer or identifier match were discarded. High-quality paired reads were merged with COPE v1.2.5. Unique nucleotide sequences were defined as clonotypes and aligned to IMGT TRB V, D and J references using MiTCR v1.1. The analysis was limited to V-J combinations with a frequency above 0.0001, which together covered 98% to 99.2% of repertoires. For each V-J combination, a TCR clonal expansion and chaos score was defined as the ratio of F50 clonal expansion to chaos observed in the TCRdist matrix. Welch's t-statistics and random forest were used to narrow the features down to 10 to 15 V-J combinations, which were then fed into a naive Bayes classifier. The similarity between thyroid and blood repertoires was quantified using the Morisita-Horn index. TCRdb redid the processing of the public reads, applying fastp at Q25 and MiXCR, and retained in-frame beta chains. Each CDR3 protein gets just one entry, which takes the most common genes and DNA from the rows behind it. The V and J calls were not made by the authors but by TCRdb's processing. In all, the sample holds about 1.1 million distinct CDR3 sequences, and about two fifths of those were seen once. Of the sample, 8.5% to 14% is held by the ten largest clones.

This clonotype was detected many times. The antigen it recognizes is unknown. Base quality data are lacking; no much larger clone is found one base away. Sequenced material: peripheral blood or thyroid tissue (not recorded which). The rearranged chain carries TRBV7-9 and TRBJ2-7, with the D call perhaps TRBD1 or TRBD2, as 5 bases match in each case. The clonotype comes from an adult man with Graves' hyperthyroidism. The CDR3 amino acid sequence is: CASSPPQADFLYEQYF. The nucleotides read TGTGCCAGCAGCCCCCCACAGGCGGACTTCCTCTACGAGCAGTACTTC.